This T cell receptor (beta chain) appears in the sequencing data of a study of cytomegalovirus exposure and HLA in healthy donors. Study results and caveats: Equally common other TCR beta chains were less clonally expanded than HLA-associated ones, a later analysis found.

The PCR employed 60 Vbeta primers together with 13 Jbeta primers. Assay: immunoSEQ multiplex PCR; the TCRdb copy retains only in-frame clones and omits some. The profile shows roughly 110,000 clones, roughly three quarters of them singletons. This clone was counted once. Its antigen is currently unknown. The CDR3 runs to 15 residues. Germline lookup yields CDR1 MDHEN and CDR2 SYDVKM. V lost 6 bases, J lost 5 bases, and 11 bases stayed unmatched. This chain connects TRBV28 to TRBJ2-7; TRBD1 matches 9 bases. This sequence was found in a man between 18 and 29 years old in good health and CMV-seronegative. Sequencing was done on a sample of PBMCs. The CDR3 reads CASSTGTGRGDEQYF. The CDR3 DNA reads as TGTGCCAGCAGCACCGGGACAGGGAGGGGGGACGAGCAGTACTTC.